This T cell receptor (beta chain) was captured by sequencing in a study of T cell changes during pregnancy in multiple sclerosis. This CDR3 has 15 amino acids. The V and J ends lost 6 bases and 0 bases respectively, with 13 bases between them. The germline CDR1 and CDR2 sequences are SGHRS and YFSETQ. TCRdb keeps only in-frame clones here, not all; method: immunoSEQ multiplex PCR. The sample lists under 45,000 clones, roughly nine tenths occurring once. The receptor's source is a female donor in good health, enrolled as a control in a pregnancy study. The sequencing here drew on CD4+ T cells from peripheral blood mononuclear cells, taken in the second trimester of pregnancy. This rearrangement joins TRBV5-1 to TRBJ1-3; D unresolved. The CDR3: CASTDPAGSGNTIYF. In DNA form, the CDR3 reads TGCGCCAGCACCGACCCGGCGGGCTCTGGAAACACCATATATTTT.